The sequence of this T cell receptor (beta chain) was determined in a study of shared clonotypes between healthy human individuals. Germline trimming cut 6 bases from V and 0 bases from J; bases unmatched to any gene: 4. The germline V gene encodes CDR1 SGHTA and CDR2 FQGNSA. The CDR3 length is 15 residues. In this sample, this clone turned up many times. The sample holds other DNA sequences that translate to the same CDR3. In unsorted samples, genomic DNA was obtained using tens of millions of PBMCs. Assay: immunoSEQ multiplex PCR; the TCRdb copy retains only in-frame clones and omits some. The repertoire has 400,000 to 500,000 clones, 70% to 80% of them found once; the top ten carry roughly 13%.

This chain uses TRBV7-2 with TRBJ2-7, with 11 bases aligning to TRBD2. The clonotype was recovered from a woman between 40 and 50 years old in good health. Some clones in this sample may be carry-over from other donors' samples. The source material was PBMCs. The CDR3 bases are TGTGCCAGCAGTCTACTAGCGGGAGCCTCCTACGAGCAGTACTTC. It specifies CASSLLAGASYEQYF. Supplemented by reference TRBV7-2 and TRBJ2-7, the full variable domain reads GAGVSQSPSNKVTEKGKDVELRCDPISGHTALYWYRQSLGQGLEFLIYFQGNSAPDKSGLPSDRFSAERTGGSVSTLTIQRTQQEDSAVYLCASSLLAGASYEQYFGPGTRLTVT.